The rows below give T cell receptor beta chains drawn from one sample of a study of T-cell reconstitution after alpha-beta-depleted transplantation in children. TCRdb itself ran the PCR reads through MiXCR, one entry per CDR3 protein. The repertoire holds just under 550,000 distinct CDR3 sequences, with about 16% as singletons. Sequencing used PBMCs from the stem cell graft donor, obtained from the stem cell graft. The source of these receptors is a human donor who donated a stem cell graft to a child with acute lymphoblastic leukemia. The conserved cysteine and the conserved F or W are not part of the CDR3 here.

CDR3	V
PVGEGHNEQF	TRBV22-1
SGWDRLNTEAF	TRBV29-1
ASSDPKETQY	TRBV12-3/TRBV12-4
ASSTPPHEQY	TRBV12-3/TRBV12-4
ASSFGDIQY	TRBV27
ATSSATGLQPQH	TRBV15
ASSLKVSREGSEQF	TRBV12-3/TRBV12-4
VSSGITSSYNEQF	TRBV9
SVDYTGELF	TRBV29-1
AWRQEQGTTRGGRELF	TRBV30